The 13 T cell receptor beta chains given below trace back to one sample, sequenced in a study of blood T cell repertoires in COVID-19. The assay was immunoSEQ multiplex PCR, and TCRdb's table has in-frame clones only and misses some. The repertoire holds roughly 150,000 clones, about four fifths seen once, with more than 11% in the top ten. Sequenced: peripheral blood. The receptors stem from a woman older than 75 with acute or convalescent COVID-19.

The CDR3 bases are TGTGCCAGCAGTTTTCGGGGGACAGGGGTATCACCCCTCCACTTT. This sequence encodes CASSFRGTGVSPLHF. The chain combines TRBV27 with TRBJ1-6, with TRBD1 matching 10 bases. The germline CDR1 and CDR2 sequences are MNHEY and SMNVEV (reference sequence). V lost 3 bases to trimming and J lost 10 bases; unmatched junction nucleotides: 6. This CDR3 region has 15 residues.

This sequence joins TRBV29-1 and TRBJ2-7, with 12 nucleotides matching TRBD1. Germline V gene lookup returns CDR1 SQVTM and CDR2 ANQGSEA. This CDR3 has 15 residues. V shed 2 bases, J shed 6 bases, and the junction held 8 bases outside the gene matches. The CDR3 region has the DNA TGCAGCGTTGAAAGGAAAGGGACAGGGGGCGGCGAGCAGTACTTC. Protein product: CSVERKGTGGGEQYF.

The chain uses TRBV18 and TRBJ2-1; D ambiguous. Trimming left V 0 bases short and J 10 bases short, with 7 bases between. CDR3 length: 12 residues. The germline CDR1 and CDR2 sequences are KGHSH and LQKENI. For the CDR3, the DNA is TGTGCCAGCTCACCACCCCTCCGGGAGCAGTTCTTC. This translates into CASSPPLREQFF.

This clone was counted only a few times. Other DNA sequences of this sample code for an identical CDR3. J is TRBJ2-2 and V is TRBV11-3; D possibly corresponds to TRBD1 (5 bases). The length of the CDR3 is 13 residues. V lost 3 bases and J lost 6, with 8 bases in between. Looked up from germline, CDR1 is SGHNT and CDR2 is YENEEA. Here the CDR3 DNA reads TGTGCCAGCAGCTTCGAAGGGGCCGGGGAGCTGTTTTTT. This translates into CASSFEGAGELFF.

In the case of this clone: Within the sample, other DNA sequences also encode this same CDR3. The rearrangement joins TRBV3-1 (or the pseudogene TRBV3-2) to TRBJ1-1, with TRBD1 as a possible D gene (5 bases). Trimming left V 1 base short and J 3 bases short, with 6 bases between. CDR1 LGHDT and CDR2 YNNKEL come from the germline V gene (reference sequence). The CDR3 runs to 13 residues. CDR3 sequence: CASSQGGDTEAFF. DNA for the CDR3: TGTGCCAGCAGCCAAGGGGGGGACACTGAAGCTTTCTTT.

In its sample, this clone was seen a few times. The rearrangement links TRBV14 to TRBJ1-3; D is unclear. Germline CDR1 reads SGHDN; CDR2 reads FVKESK. CDR3 size: 13 residues. Trimming removed 0 bases at V and 3 bases at J, with 3 bases between. For the CDR3, the DNA is TGTGCCAGCAGCCAAGACCATGGAAACACCATATATTTT. This translates into CASSQDHGNTIYF. Full variable domain (outside the CDR3, taken from reference TRBV14 and TRBJ1-3): EAGVTQFPSHSVIEKGQTVTLRCDPISGHDNLYWYRRVMGKEIKFLLHFVKESKQDESGMPNNRFLAERTGGTYSTLKVQPAELEDSGVYFCASSQDHGNTIYFGEGSWLTVV.

V usage is TRBV6-5 and J usage is TRBJ1-6; TRBD1 matches 10 bases. Looked up from germline, CDR1 is MNHEY and CDR2 is SVGAGI. After removal of 3 bases from V and 8 bases from J, the junction contained 4 bases not matched to a gene. The CDR3 totals 15 residues. The CDR3 here is CASSYGDRGDSPLHF. The DNA of the CDR3 is TGTGCCAGCAGTTATGGGGACAGGGGTGATTCACCCCTCCACTTT.

This sequence joins TRBV6-5 and TRBJ1-6; no firm D call. Germline V gene sequence: CDR1 MNHEY, CDR2 SVGAGI. V was cut by 4 bases and J by 13 bases, with 14 bases left in between. CDR3 length: 13 residues. This CDR3 is CASSSSGLNPLHF. Here the CDR3 DNA reads TGTGCCAGCAGTTCGTCTGGACTCAACCCCCTCCACTTT.

The gene calls are TRBV30 and TRBJ2-1; D unclear. The V end was cut by 7 bases, the J end by 13 bases, with 14 bases between. Germline CDR1 is GTSNPN and CDR2 is SVGIG (reference sequence). There are 10 residues in the CDR3. The CDR3 bases are TGTGCCTCCTCTCCGGGTCCTCAGTTCTTC. This gives the protein CASSPGPQFF.

The chain links TRBV7-2 to TRBJ2-5; 13 bases match TRBD2. V dropped 3 bases and J dropped 2; count of bases not matched to a gene: 9. CDR1 and CDR2 (germline): SGHTA, FQGNSA. The CDR3 sequence is 18 residues long. The CDR3 bases are TGTGCCAGCAGCTTCGGGCGACTAGCGGGGGGACGACAAGAGACCCAGTACTTC. It yields the protein CASSFGRLAGGRQETQYF.

V is TRBV4-1 and J is TRBJ1-5; D possibly corresponds to TRBD1 (5 bases). CDR1 and CDR2 (germline): MGHRA, YSYEKL. The CDR3 sequence is 16 residues long. The V and J ends lost 4 bases and 0 bases respectively, with 13 bases between them. CDR3 sequence (DNA): TGCGCCAGCAGCCCCAGGGTGGCCCTTAGCAATCAGCCCCAGCATTTT. Its protein product is CASSPRVALSNQPQHF.

The gene calls are TRBV7-9 and TRBJ2-1; D possibly corresponds to TRBD1 (6 bases). The ends were cut back, 5 bases at V and 5 bases at J, with 16 bases in the middle. The CDR3 covers 15 residues. Germline CDR1 reads SEHNR; CDR2 reads FQNEAQ (reference sequence). The CDR3 loop is CASSLRQASDNEQFF. The CDR3 region has the DNA TGTGCCAGCAGCCTGCGACAGGCGTCCGACAATGAGCAGTTCTTC.

This chain joins TRBV6-5 and TRBJ2-5; D remains unclear. The ends were cut back, 7 bases at V and 4 bases at J, with 10 bases in the middle. The CDR3 totals 12 residues. Germline V gene lookup returns CDR1 MNHEY and CDR2 SVGAGI. The CDR3 loop reads CASTTPGETQYF. DNA of the CDR3: TGTGCCAGCACTACGCCCGGAGAGACCCAGTACTTC.